The rows below give T cell receptor beta chains drawn from one sample of a study of human T cells and chemical hapten exposure. TCRdb redid the calling of the RACE reads with MiXCR, one entry per CDR3 protein. The repertoire holds under 100,000 distinct CDR3 sequences, with around 7.9% as singletons. The input for sequencing was whole blood, taken in connection with sensitization to the hapten diphenylcyclopropenone (DPC). The receptor source for this set is a man aged 35-49 years with alopecia areata. Some clones in this sample may be carry-over from other donors' samples. The CDR3 runs from the conserved cysteine through the conserved F or W. Part of the rows lack a size; the others show once, few, many or a class for expanded clones.

size: -
V: TRBV6-5
CDR3: CASSYSDIPNYGYTF

size: few
V: TRBV10-3
CDR3: CAIRREAYEQYF

size: many
V: TRBV28
CDR3: CASSLGASHTEAFF

size: -
V: TRBV30
CDR3: CAWSVLPSGGTGELFF

size: few
V: TRBV6-6
CDR3: CASSTTGGLAPLHF

size: -
V: TRBV27
CDR3: CASTKIAGVETDTQYF

size: -
V: TRBV6-1
CDR3: CASRNTKETQYF

size: many
V: TRBV6-6
CDR3: CASSPDRLSYQPQHF

size: -
V: TRBV30
CDR3: CAWGVVPGAGNNEQFF

size: few
V: TRBV20-1
CDR3: CSAWTGLENEQFF

size: -
V: TRBV9
CDR3: CASRPGGGDTQYF

size: -
V: TRBV18
CDR3: CATHQGSGNTIYF